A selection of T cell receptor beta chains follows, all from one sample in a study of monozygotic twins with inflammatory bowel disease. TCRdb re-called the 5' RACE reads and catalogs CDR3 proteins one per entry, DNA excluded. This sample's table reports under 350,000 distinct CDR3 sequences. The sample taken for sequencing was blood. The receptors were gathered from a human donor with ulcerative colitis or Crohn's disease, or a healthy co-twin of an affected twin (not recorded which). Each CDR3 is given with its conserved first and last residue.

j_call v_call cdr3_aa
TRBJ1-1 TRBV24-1 CATSASTDSRKAFF
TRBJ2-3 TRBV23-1 CASSQSQGSWVADTQYF
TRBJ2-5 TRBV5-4 CASSLIEETQYF
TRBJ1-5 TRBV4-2 CASSQAPGEGGNQPQHF
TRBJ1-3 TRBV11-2 CASSFSENPFKVARNTIYF
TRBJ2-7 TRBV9 CASSVDRGEQYF
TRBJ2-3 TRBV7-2 CASSPRLAGRTQYF
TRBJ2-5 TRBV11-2 CASSFVLAGARETQYF
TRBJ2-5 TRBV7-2 CASSQGVWETQYF
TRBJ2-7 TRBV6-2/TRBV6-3 CASKDPRTNYEQYF
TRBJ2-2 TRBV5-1 CASSISGMNTGELFF
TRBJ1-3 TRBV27 CASSLKPGRVSGNTIYF
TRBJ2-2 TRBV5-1 CASSLADTGELFF
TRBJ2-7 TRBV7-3 CASSFSGQGAEEQYF
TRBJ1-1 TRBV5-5 CASSFDRREAFF
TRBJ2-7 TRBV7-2 CASSLAGAPSYEQYF
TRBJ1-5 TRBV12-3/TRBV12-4 CASTSRQGVDQPQHF
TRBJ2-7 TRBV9 CASSEGGGSYEQYF
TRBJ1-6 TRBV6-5 CASSYLTGASPLHF
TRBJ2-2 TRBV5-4 CASRNGTANTGELFF
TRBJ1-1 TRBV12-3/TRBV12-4 CASRHRDRDTEAFF
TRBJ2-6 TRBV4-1 CASSRPTAGANVLTF
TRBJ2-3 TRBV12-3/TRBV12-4 CASSLAPVSSDTQYF
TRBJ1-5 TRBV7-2 CASSPKGRNQPQHF